Listed below are T cell receptor beta chains from one sample, sequenced in a study of blood T cell repertoires in COVID-19. Generated by immunoSEQ multiplex PCR, the TCRdb table keeps only in-frame clones and is missing some. Of approximately 220,000 clones listed, 65% to 90% were seen once; the top ten hold 3.5% to 4.5%. What was sequenced was PBMCs or T cells enriched from blood (not recorded which). The receptor source for this set is a woman aged 40-49 years with acute COVID-19. CDR3s include the opening cysteine and the closing phenylalanine or tryptophan. Fields, in order: clone size, J gene, V gene, D gene, CDR3 protein, CDR3 DNA. D genes are given only for firm matches. Size values are once, few and many counts, or a class for expanded clones, and some rows have none.

.,TRBJ1-2,TRBV29-1,TRBD1,CSARDRGLYGYTF,TGCAGCGCCCGGGACAGGGGGCTCTATGGCTACACCTTC
.,TRBJ2-3,TRBV7-9,TRBD2,CASSSSGGSTDTQYF,TGTGCCAGCAGCTCCAGCGGGGGAAGCACAGATACGCAGTATTTT
.,TRBJ2-2,TRBV5-1,.,CASSLEAGDTGELFF,TGCGCCAGCAGCTTGGAGGCAGGGGACACCGGGGAGCTGTTTTTT
.,TRBJ2-2,TRBV28,.,CASTGKLMGSTGELFF,TGTGCCAGCACCGGGAAACTAATGGGGAGCACCGGGGAGCTGTTTTTT
.,TRBJ2-7,TRBV5-4,TRBD1,CASSSPGQGSYEQYF,TGTGCCAGCAGTTCACCGGGACAGGGGTCCTACGAGCAGTACTTC
.,TRBJ1-6,TRBV27,.,CASSSRPDSPHSPLHF,TGTGCCAGCAGTTCCCGGCCCGACAGCCCCCATTCACCCCTCCACTTT
few,TRBJ2-3,TRBV24-1,.,CATAGGTDTQYF,TGTGCCACCGCCGGGGGCACAGATACGCAGTATTTT
.,TRBJ1-5,TRBV12-5,.,CASGSSPGPQHF,TGTGCTAGTGGTTCCTCCCCGGGACCCCAGCATTTT
.,TRBJ2-3,TRBV5-1,.,CASSLNSGTYLRSRTDTQYF,TGCGCCAGCAGCTTGAACTCCGGGACTTATCTCAGGTCTCGCACAGATACGCAGTATTTT
.,TRBJ1-1,TRBV2,.,CASSENLGGMQAFF,TGTGCCAGCAGTGAAAATTTGGGAGGGATGCAAGCTTTCTTT
.,TRBJ1-1,TRBV6-5,.,CASSYSPMNTEAFF,TGTGCCAGCAGTTACTCCCCTATGAACACTGAAGCTTTCTTT
.,TRBJ1-5,TRBV6-5,.,CASSPGQLNQPQHF,TGTGCCAGCAGTCCCGGACAGCTCAATCAGCCCCAGCATTTT
.,TRBJ1-3,TRBV11-2,.,CASSLDGGGNTIYF,TGTGCCAGCAGCTTAGACGGTGGTGGAAACACCATATATTTT
.,TRBJ2-5,TRBV5-4,.,CASSQGAGETQYF,TGTGCCAGCAGCCAAGGCGCGGGGGAGACCCAGTACTTC
.,TRBJ2-7,TRBV28,TRBD1,CASSFGTASYEQYF,TGTGCCAGCAGTTTTGGGACAGCCTCCTACGAGCAGTACTTC
few,TRBJ2-7,TRBV20-1,TRBD2,CSASRWGSTSGFYEQYF,TGCAGTGCTAGTCGTTGGGGGTCGACTAGCGGGTTCTACGAGCAGTACTTC
.,TRBJ2-2,TRBV9,.,CASSVASGMNTGELFF,TGTGCCAGCAGCGTAGCATCGGGAATGAACACCGGGGAGCTGTTTTTT
.,TRBJ2-7,TRBV7-2,.,CASRLGGDGDEQYF,TGTGCCAGCAGATTAGGGGGAGATGGGGACGAGCAGTACTTC
few,TRBJ1-1,TRBV7-9,.,CASSFQENTEAFF,TGTGCCAGCAGCTTCCAGGAGAACACTGAAGCTTTCTTT
.,TRBJ2-6,TRBV16,TRBD1,CASSHGRGTGANVLTF,TGTGCCAGCAGCCACGGCAGGGGGACTGGGGCCAACGTCCTGACTTTC
.,TRBJ2-1,TRBV3-1/TRBV3-2,TRBD2,CASSQDPIRGGSSYNEQFF,TGTGCCAGCAGCCAGGACCCAATTAGAGGCGGGAGCTCCTACAATGAGCAGTTCTTC
.,TRBJ1-4,TRBV19,.,CASSIDLGGTQLFF,TGTGCCAGTAGTATAGATTTGGGGGGGACTCAGCTGTTTTTT
.,TRBJ2-1,TRBV19,TRBD1,CASTALGTGGNEQFF,TGTGCCAGTACAGCCTTAGGGACAGGGGGCAATGAGCAGTTCTTC
.,TRBJ1-5,TRBV27,.,CASSFRMDQPQHF,TGTGCCAGCAGTTTCAGGATGGATCAGCCCCAGCATTTT
once,TRBJ2-4,TRBV3-1/TRBV3-2,.,CASSHLLAKNIQYF,TGTGCCAGCAGCCACCTTCTAGCCAAAAACATTCAGTACTTC
.,TRBJ2-1,TRBV27,TRBD2,CASSLLADSYNEQFF,TGTGCCAGCAGTTTACTAGCGGACTCCTACAATGAGCAGTTCTTC
.,TRBJ2-1,TRBV9,TRBD2,CASSQGGLAGNEQFF,TGTGCCAGCAGCCAAGGGGGACTAGCGGGCAATGAGCAGTTCTTC
.,TRBJ2-1,TRBV14,TRBD2,CASSQYGREFGEQFF,TGTGCCAGCAGCCAGTACGGGAGGGAGTTCGGTGAGCAGTTCTTC